Listed below are T cell receptor beta chains from one sample, sequenced in a study of CD8 T cells in ankylosing spondylitis. TCRdb independently ran MiXCR on the 5' RACE reads; one entry per CDR3 protein. The top ten hold about a fifth of the sample, which has 220,000 or so distinct CDR3 sequences, roughly a tenth seen once. The sequencing input was blood, either unsorted or a sorted T cell fraction (not recorded which). These receptors all come from a male donor with ankylosing spondylitis or in good health (not recorded which). CDR3s include the opening cysteine and the closing phenylalanine or tryptophan. D genes are given only for firm matches. Clone size, where shown, is once, few, many, or a class for clones that have expanded.

j_call d_call clone_size v_call cdr3_aa cdr3_nt
TRBJ2-2 NA many TRBV20-1 CSVGGDTGELFF TGCAGTGTGGGGGGAGACACCGGGGAGCTGTTTTTT
TRBJ2-3 TRBD2 many TRBV15 CATSRASSGGFTDTQYF TGTGCCACCAGCAGAGCCTCTAGCGGGGGTTTCACAGATACGCAGTATTTT
TRBJ1-3 NA many TRBV5-1 CASSFATDSNTIYF TGCGCCAGCAGCTTTGCGACAGACTCAAACACCATATATTTT
TRBJ2-3 NA NA TRBV2 CASWPQLWTDTQYF TGTGCCAGCTGGCCCCAGCTGTGGACAGATACGCAGTATTTT
TRBJ2-7 TRBD1 many TRBV12-3/TRBV12-4 CASREQGADEQYF TGTGCCAGCAGGGAACAGGGGGCAGACGAGCAGTACTTC
TRBJ2-1 NA many TRBV7-9 CASSQRIQGDNEQFF TGTGCCAGCAGCCAAAGGATTCAGGGTGATAATGAGCAGTTCTTC
TRBJ2-7 TRBD2 NA TRBV29-1 CSTPRGGSEQYF TGCAGTACCCCTCGGGGGGGGAGCGAGCAGTACTTC
TRBJ2-3 NA many TRBV5-6 CASSPRVGGGDTQYF TGTGCCAGCAGCCCAAGGGTCGGGGGAGGAGATACGCAGTATTTT
TRBJ2-7 TRBD1 few TRBV12-3/TRBV12-4 CASSPTGVSSYEQYF TGTGCCAGCAGTCCCACAGGGGTTAGCTCCTACGAGCAGTACTTC
TRBJ2-7 TRBD2 many TRBV5-1 CASSFASSGVTSEQYF TGCGCCAGCAGCTTCGCGAGTAGCGGGGTCACTAGTGAGCAGTACTTC
TRBJ1-2 NA few TRBV24-1 CATSDAGYGYTF TGTGCCACCAGTGATGCAGGGTACGGCTACACCTTC
TRBJ2-4 NA NA TRBV5-6 CASNNWGGAGIQYF TGTGCCAGCAACAATTGGGGGGGGGCAGGCATTCAGTACTTC
TRBJ1-6 NA few TRBV9 CASSVDGSAISPLHF TGTGCCAGCAGCGTAGACGGCAGCGCTATCTCACCCCTCCACTTT